The next 9 T cell receptor beta chains were all read from a single sample in a study of T-cell memory formation after mild COVID-19. MiXCR was run by TCRdb on the 5' RACE reads, yielding one entry per CDR3 protein. The table lists roughly 550,000 distinct CDR3 sequences, about 20% of them singletons, with under 15% in the top ten. The sequenced sample was PBMCs or a T cell subset sorted from them (not recorded which). The receptors come from an adult woman who had mild COVID-19 (a few samples of this study predate the infection). Cell type and time point are not known.

The chain combines TRBV19 with TRBJ1-2; tentatively, D is TRBD1 (6 bases). The CDR3 spans 16 residues. The germline CDR1 and CDR2 sequences are LNHDA and SQIVND (reference sequence). The V and J ends lost 2 bases and 3 bases respectively, with 16 bases between them. CDR3 in DNA: TGTGCCAGTAGTATAACCCCCTTGGCAGGGGACTATGGCTACACCTTC. Its protein product is CASSITPLAGDYGYTF.

The gene calls are TRBV9 and TRBJ2-1; D call uncertain. Germline assignment: CDR1 SGDLS and CDR2 YYNGEE. CDR3 length: 12 amino acids. Trimming pared 0 bases from V and 9 bases from J, leaving 7 bases between. The CDR3 loop reads CASSVGPGEQFF. The CDR3 bases are TGTGCCAGCAGCGTAGGTCCGGGTGAGCAGTTCTTC.

The chain uses TRBV30 and TRBJ2-4; weak D call: TRBD1 (5 bases). V lost 5 bases and J lost 2, with 16 bases in between. This CDR3 has 15 amino acids. Germline V gene data show CDR1 as GTSNPN and CDR2 as SVGIG (reference sequence). Here the CDR3 DNA reads TGTGCCTGGGGCCCAGGGATGTTGACCAAAAACATTCAGTACTTC. Translation: CAWGPGMLTKNIQYF.

This clonotype appeared a few times. This chain joins TRBV14 and TRBJ2-5, with 9 bases identical to TRBD2. CDR3 size: 16 residues. Germline CDR1 and CDR2: SGHDN and FVKESK. The junction had 11 bases not matched to a gene; V was cut back by 4 bases and J by 5 bases. CDR3 DNA sequence: TGTGCCAGCAGCCCCTCGGGCGGGAGGGGGCAGGAGACCCAGTACTTC. It encodes CASSPSGGRGQETQYF.

The chain employs TRBV12-3 or TRBV12-4 and TRBJ2-5; D may correspond to TRBD1 or TRBD2 (5 bases each). The CDR3 extends over 14 amino acids. V was shortened by 7 bases and J by 1 base, with 13 bases between the two germline ends. The CDR3 DNA is TGTGCCAGCAATTTTATTGGGGGCCAAGAGACCCAGTACTTC. Its translation is CASNFIGGQETQYF.

About this clonotype itself: A clone one base away is much larger, so this may be a read error. This chain uses TRBV20-1 with TRBJ2-1, with D tentatively TRBD2 (6 bases). This CDR3 is 14 amino acids long. Germline CDR1 reads DFQATT; CDR2 reads SNEGSKA (reference sequence). With 5 bases removed from V and 6 bases from J, the gap between germline ends came to 17 bases. The CDR3 nucleotides read TGCAGTGCTCGATCTAGCGCAACCTGCAATGAGCAGTTCTTC. Protein product: CSARSSATCNEQFF.

The V gene is TRBV29-1, the J gene TRBJ1-1; 11 nucleotides line up with TRBD1. The V and J ends lost 3 bases and 5 bases, in that order; junction bases with no gene match: 8. CDR1 is SQVTM, CDR2 ANQGSEA, per germline. The CDR3 sequence is 15 residues long. The CDR3 loop is CSVDEDRGQRTEAFF. The CDR3, as DNA: TGCAGCGTTGACGAGGACAGGGGGCAGAGAACTGAAGCTTTCTTT.

The chain employs TRBV7-9 and TRBJ2-3, with 9 positions matching TRBD2. The CDR3 loop spans 15 amino acids. Germline assignment: CDR1 SEHNR and CDR2 FQNEAQ (reference sequence). The ends lost 7 bases at V and 3 bases at J; junction bases unmatched: 8. CDR3 loop: CASTKGSGGTDTQYF. CDR3 bases: TGTGCCAGCACCAAGGGTAGCGGGGGTACAGATACGCAGTATTTT.

The chain is built from TRBV18 and TRBJ2-1, with 9 nucleotides matching TRBD2. Unmatched junction bases numbered 4, after V lost 2 bases and J lost 5 bases. The germline V gene has CDR1 KGHSH and CDR2 LQKENI. This CDR3 comprises 15 residues. The CDR3 DNA follows: TGTGCCAGCTCACCAGGCGGGGGGGCCCACAATGAGCAGTTCTTC. It is translated as CASSPGGGAHNEQFF. Looking up the rest from reference TRBV18 and TRBJ2-1 gives the full variable domain: NAGVMQNPRHLVRRRGQEARLRCSPMKGHSHVYWYRQLPEEGLKFMVYLQKENIIDESGMPKERFSAEFPKEGPSILRIQQVVRGDSAAYFCASSPGGGAHNEQFFGPGTRLTVL.